This T cell receptor (beta chain) comes out of a study of breast tumors, draining lymph nodes, adjacent tissues. MiXCR was run by TCRdb on the multiplex PCR reads, yielding one entry per CDR3 protein. The sample lists roughly 21,000 distinct CDR3 sequences, approximately 51% occurring once. Study-level points and caveats: Tumor repertoires ranked between lymph nodes and nontumor tissue in diversity, with V and J gene preferences. Tumor and nontumor repertoires were significantly more similar in luminal-like than in basal-like breast cancer.

Of note for this clonotype: Its target is unknown.

This receptor was obtained from a female donor with breast cancer. Some clones in this sample may be carry-over from other donors' samples. The sample taken for sequencing was breast tumor tissue.

The CDR3 sequence is CATRLAGEVADTQYF. CDR3 nucleotide sequence: TGTGCCACACGACTAGCGGGAGAGGTCGCAGATACGCAGTATTTT. The rearrangement uses TRBV10-3 and TRBJ2-3; TRBD2 matches 12 bases. The CDR3 covers 15 residues. V lost 10 bases, J lost 4 bases, and 9 bases stayed unmatched. Germline V CDR1 and CDR2: ENHRY, SYGVKD.